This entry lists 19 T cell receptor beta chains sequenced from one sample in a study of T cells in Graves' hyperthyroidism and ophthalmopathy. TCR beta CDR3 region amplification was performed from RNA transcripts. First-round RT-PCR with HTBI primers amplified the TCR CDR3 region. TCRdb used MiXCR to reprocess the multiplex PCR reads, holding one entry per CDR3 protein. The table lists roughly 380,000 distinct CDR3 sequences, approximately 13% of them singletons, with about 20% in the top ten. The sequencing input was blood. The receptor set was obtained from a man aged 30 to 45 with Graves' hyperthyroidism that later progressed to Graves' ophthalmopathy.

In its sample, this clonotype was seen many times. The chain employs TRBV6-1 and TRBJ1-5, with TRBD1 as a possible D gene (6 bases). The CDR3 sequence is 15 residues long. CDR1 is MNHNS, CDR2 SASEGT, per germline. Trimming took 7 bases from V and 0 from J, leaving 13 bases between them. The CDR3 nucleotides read TGTGCCAGCACCGCGACAGGCATTAGCAATCAGCCCCAGCATTTT. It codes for CASTATGISNQPQHF.

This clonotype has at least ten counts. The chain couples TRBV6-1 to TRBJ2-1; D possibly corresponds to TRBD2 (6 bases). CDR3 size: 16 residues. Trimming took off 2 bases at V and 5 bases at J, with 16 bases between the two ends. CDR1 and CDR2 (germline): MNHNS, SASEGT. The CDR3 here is CASSETPRRVNNEQFF. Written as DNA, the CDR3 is TGTGCCAGCAGTGAAACCCCCAGGAGGGTAAACAATGAGCAGTTCTTC.

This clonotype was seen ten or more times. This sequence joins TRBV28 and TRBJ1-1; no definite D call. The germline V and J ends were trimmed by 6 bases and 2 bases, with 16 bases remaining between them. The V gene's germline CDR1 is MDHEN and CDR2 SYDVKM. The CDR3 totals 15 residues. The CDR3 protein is CASSPGRSGNTEAFF. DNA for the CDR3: TGTGCCAGCAGCCCAGGCCGCTCGGGAAACACTGAAGCTTTCTTT.

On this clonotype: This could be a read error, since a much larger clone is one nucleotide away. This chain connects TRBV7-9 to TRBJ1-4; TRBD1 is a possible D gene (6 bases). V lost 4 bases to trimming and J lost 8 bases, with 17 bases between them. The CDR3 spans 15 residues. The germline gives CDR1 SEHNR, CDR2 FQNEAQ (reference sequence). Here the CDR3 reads CASSSPGTLREKLFF. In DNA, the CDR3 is TGTGCCAGCAGCTCACCCGGGACATTGAGGGAAAAACTGTTTTTT.

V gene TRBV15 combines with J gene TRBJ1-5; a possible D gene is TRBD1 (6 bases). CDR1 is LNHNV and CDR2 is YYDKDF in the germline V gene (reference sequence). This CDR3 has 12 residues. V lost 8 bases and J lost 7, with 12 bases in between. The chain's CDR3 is CATRRGSQPQHF. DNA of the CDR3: TGTGCCACCCGGAGGGGGAGCCAGCCCCAGCATTTT.

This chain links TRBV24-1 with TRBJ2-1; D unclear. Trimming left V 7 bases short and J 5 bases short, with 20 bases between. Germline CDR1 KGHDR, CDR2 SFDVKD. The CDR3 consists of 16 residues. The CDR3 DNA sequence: TGTGCCACCAGGGGCGCAGAGAGCCCGATTAACAATGAGCAGTTCTTC. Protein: CATRGAESPINNEQFF.

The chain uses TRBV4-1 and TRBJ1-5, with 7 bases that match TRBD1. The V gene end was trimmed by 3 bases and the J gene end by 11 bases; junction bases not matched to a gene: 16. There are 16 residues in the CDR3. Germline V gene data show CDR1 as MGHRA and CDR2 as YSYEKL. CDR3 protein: CASSQEDRRLDLAQHF. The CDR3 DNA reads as TGCGCCAGCAGCCAGGAGGACAGGAGACTCGATTTAGCCCAGCATTTT.

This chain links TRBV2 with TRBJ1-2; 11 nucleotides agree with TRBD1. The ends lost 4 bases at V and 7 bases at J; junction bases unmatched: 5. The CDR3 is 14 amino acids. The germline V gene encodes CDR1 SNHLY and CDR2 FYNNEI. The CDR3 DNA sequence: TGTGCCAGCAGTGCGGACAGGGGGCATCTTGGCTACACCTTC. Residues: CASSADRGHLGYTF.

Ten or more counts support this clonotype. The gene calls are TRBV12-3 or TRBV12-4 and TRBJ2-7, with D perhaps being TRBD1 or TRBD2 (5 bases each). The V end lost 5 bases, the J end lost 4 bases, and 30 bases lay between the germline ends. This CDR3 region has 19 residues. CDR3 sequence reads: CASSLPPGLWQGIGYEQYF. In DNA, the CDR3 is TGTGCCAGCAGTCTACCCCCCGGACTGTGGCAGGGTATTGGGTACGAGCAGTACTTC.

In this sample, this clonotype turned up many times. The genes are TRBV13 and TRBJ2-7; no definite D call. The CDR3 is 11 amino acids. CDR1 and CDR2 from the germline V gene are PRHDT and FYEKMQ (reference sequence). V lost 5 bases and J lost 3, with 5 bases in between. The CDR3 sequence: CASSRSYEQYF. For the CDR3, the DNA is TGTGCCAGCAGCCGCAGCTACGAGCAGTACTTC.

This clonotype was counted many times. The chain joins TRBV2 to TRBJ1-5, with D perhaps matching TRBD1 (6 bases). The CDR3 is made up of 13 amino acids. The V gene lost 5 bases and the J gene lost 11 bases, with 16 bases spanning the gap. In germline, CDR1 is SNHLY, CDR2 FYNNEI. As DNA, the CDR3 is TGTGCCAGCAGTACCGCGGGGGCCGGGGCCCAGCATTTT. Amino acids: CASSTAGAGAQHF.

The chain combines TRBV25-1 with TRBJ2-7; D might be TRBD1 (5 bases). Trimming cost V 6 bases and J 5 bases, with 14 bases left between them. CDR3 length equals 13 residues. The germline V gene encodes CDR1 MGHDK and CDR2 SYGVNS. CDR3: CASRLTASDEQYF. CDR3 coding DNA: TGTGCCAGCAGATTGACAGCGTCCGACGAGCAGTACTTC.

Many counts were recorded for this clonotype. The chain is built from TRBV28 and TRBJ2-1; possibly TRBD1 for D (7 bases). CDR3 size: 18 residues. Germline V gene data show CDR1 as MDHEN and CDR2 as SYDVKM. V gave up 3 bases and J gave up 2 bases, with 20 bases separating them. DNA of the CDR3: TGTGCCAGCAGTTTCGCCGAGCGCGGGACAGAGCCCTACAATGAGCAGTTCTTC. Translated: CASSFAERGTEPYNEQFF.

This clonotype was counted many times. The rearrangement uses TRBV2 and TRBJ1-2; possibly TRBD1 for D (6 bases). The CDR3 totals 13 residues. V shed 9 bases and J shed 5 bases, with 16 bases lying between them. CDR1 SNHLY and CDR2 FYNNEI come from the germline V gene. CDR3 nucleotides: TGTGCCAGACAGGGAAATCTACGTTATGGCTACACCTTC. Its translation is CARQGNLRYGYTF.

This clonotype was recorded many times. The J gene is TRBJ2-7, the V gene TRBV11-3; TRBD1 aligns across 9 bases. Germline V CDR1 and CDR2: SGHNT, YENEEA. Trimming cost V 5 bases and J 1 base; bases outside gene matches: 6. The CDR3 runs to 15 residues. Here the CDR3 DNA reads TGTGCCAGCAGCGCCCGACAGGGGGATTCCTACGAGCAGTACTTC. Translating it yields CASSARQGDSYEQYF.

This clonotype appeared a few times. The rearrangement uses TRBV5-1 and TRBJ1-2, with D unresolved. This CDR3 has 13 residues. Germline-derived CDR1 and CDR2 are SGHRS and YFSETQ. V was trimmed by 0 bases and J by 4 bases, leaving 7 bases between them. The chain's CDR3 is CASSLAGFYGYTF. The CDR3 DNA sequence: TGCGCCAGCAGCTTGGCCGGTTTCTATGGCTACACCTTC.

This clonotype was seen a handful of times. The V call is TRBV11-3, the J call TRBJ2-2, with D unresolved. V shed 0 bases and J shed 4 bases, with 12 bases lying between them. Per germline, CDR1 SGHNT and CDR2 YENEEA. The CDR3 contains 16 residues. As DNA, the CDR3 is TGTGCCAGCAGCTTAGAAATGGTATTAAGCACCGGGGAGCTGTTTTTT. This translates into CASSLEMVLSTGELFF.

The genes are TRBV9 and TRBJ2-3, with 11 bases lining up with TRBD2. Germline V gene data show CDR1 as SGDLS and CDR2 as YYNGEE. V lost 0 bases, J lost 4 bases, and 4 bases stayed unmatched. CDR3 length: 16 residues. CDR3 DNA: TGTGCCAGCAGCGTAGCTAGCGGGGGGATGGCAGATACGCAGTATTTT. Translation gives CASSVASGGMADTQYF.

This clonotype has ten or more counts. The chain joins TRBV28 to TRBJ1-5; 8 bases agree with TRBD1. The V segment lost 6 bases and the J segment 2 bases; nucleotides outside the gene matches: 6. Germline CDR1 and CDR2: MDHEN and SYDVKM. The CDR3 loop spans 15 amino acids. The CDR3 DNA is TGTGCCAGCAGCGACAGGGGCCTGGGCAATCAGCCCCAGCATTTT. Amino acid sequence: CASSDRGLGNQPQHF.